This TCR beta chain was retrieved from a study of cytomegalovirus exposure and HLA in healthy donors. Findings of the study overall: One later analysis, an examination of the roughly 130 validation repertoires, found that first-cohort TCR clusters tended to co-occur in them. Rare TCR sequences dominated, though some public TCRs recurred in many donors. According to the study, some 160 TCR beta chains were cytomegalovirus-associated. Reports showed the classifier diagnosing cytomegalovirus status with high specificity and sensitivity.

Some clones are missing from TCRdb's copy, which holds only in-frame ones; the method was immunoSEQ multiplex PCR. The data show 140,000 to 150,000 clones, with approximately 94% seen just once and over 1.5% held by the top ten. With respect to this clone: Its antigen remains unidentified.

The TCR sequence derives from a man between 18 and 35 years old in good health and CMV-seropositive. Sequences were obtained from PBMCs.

The CDR3 is CASSPRNTYEQYF. Written as DNA, the CDR3 is TGTGCCAGCTCACCACGAAACACCTACGAGCAGTACTTC. J is TRBJ2-7 and V is TRBV18; D remains ambiguous. The CDR3 length is 13 residues. Trimming cost V 1 base and J 2 bases, with 6 bases left between them. In germline, CDR1 is KGHSH, CDR2 LQKENI.